Listed below are T cell receptor beta chains from one sample, sequenced in a study of blood T cells in healthy people across ages. TCRdb reprocessed the 5' RACE reads with MiXCR, giving one entry per CDR3 protein. The sample includes 1 million or so distinct CDR3 sequences, 45% of them seen just once. The sequencing sample was made of blood. The receptors come from an older woman in good health. CDR3s include the opening cysteine and the closing phenylalanine or tryptophan. The order of the fields is CDR3 protein, CDR3 DNA, V gene, clone size, D gene, J gene. A D gene is named only where the DNA matches it firmly. Clone size is not always given. Where it is, it says once, few, many or a class for expanded clones.

cdr3_aa: CASSQIPRGRVYGQYF; cdr3_nt: TGTGCCAGCAGCCAAATCCCCAGGGGAAGGGTCTACGGGCAGTACTTC; v_call: TRBV11-2; clone_size: -; d_call: -; j_call: TRBJ2-7
cdr3_aa: CASQGQGDTQYF; cdr3_nt: TGCGCCAGCCAAGGTCAGGGAGATACGCAGTATTTT; v_call: TRBV4-1; clone_size: -; d_call: -; j_call: TRBJ2-3
cdr3_aa: CASSQGPTGRNEQFF; cdr3_nt: TGTGCCAGCAGCCAGGGTCCTACAGGGAGGAATGAGCAGTTCTTC; v_call: TRBV3-1; clone_size: -; d_call: -; j_call: TRBJ2-1
cdr3_aa: CSAAGPGTSPGETQYF; cdr3_nt: TGCAGTGCAGCAGGACCGGGAACTAGCCCCGGGGAGACCCAGTACTTC; v_call: TRBV20-1; clone_size: -; d_call: -; j_call: TRBJ2-5
cdr3_aa: CASRAEGNQPQHF; cdr3_nt: TGTGCCAGCAGAGCAGAAGGAAATCAGCCCCAGCATTTT; v_call: TRBV27; clone_size: few; d_call: -; j_call: TRBJ1-5
cdr3_aa: CASSNNPGTKETQYF; cdr3_nt: TGCGCCAGCAGCAACAATCCCGGGACTAAAGAGACCCAGTACTTC; v_call: TRBV5-1; clone_size: few; d_call: TRBD2; j_call: TRBJ2-5
cdr3_aa: CASSPVDTATNEKLFF; cdr3_nt: TGTGCCAGCTCACCAGTGGACACTGCAACTAATGAAAAACTGTTTTTT; v_call: TRBV18; clone_size: -; d_call: -; j_call: TRBJ1-4
cdr3_aa: CASNLSRREGDEQYF; cdr3_nt: TGTGCCAGCAACCTGTCCCGGCGGGAGGGCGACGAGCAGTACTTC; v_call: TRBV4-2; clone_size: -; d_call: TRBD2; j_call: TRBJ2-7
cdr3_aa: CASSGQGDSGQTRDTQYF; cdr3_nt: TGTGCCAGCAGTGGACAGGGGGATAGCGGCCAGACGAGGGATACGCAGTATTTT; v_call: TRBV2; clone_size: -; d_call: TRBD1; j_call: TRBJ2-3
cdr3_aa: CASSPSLANYNEQYF; cdr3_nt: TGTGCCAGCTCACCTTCCTTAGCGAACTACAATGAGCAGTACTTC; v_call: TRBV18; clone_size: -; d_call: -; j_call: TRBJ2-7
cdr3_aa: CASSAHRDGVFYNEQFF; cdr3_nt: TGTGCCAGCAGTGCCCACCGGGACGGGGTTTTCTACAATGAGCAGTTCTTC; v_call: TRBV25-1; clone_size: -; d_call: -; j_call: TRBJ2-1
cdr3_aa: CSARDRLAGSGNEQFF; cdr3_nt: TGCAGTGCTAGAGATCGACTAGCGGGATCGGGCAATGAGCAGTTCTTC; v_call: TRBV20-1; clone_size: few; d_call: TRBD2; j_call: TRBJ2-1
cdr3_aa: CASSQEKWGDTEAFF; cdr3_nt: TGTGCCAGCAGCCAAGAAAAGTGGGGGGACACTGAAGCTTTCTTT; v_call: TRBV3-1; clone_size: -; d_call: -; j_call: TRBJ1-1
cdr3_aa: CAASLGQGPETQYF; cdr3_nt: TGTGCCGCAAGCCTTGGACAGGGACCAGAGACCCAGTACTTC; v_call: TRBV6-6; clone_size: -; d_call: TRBD1; j_call: TRBJ2-5
cdr3_aa: CASSQVGQNSYNEQFF; cdr3_nt: TGCGCCAGCAGCCAGGTGGGACAGAACTCCTACAATGAGCAGTTCTTC; v_call: TRBV4-1; clone_size: -; d_call: TRBD1; j_call: TRBJ2-1
cdr3_aa: CSARPTSGSFVEYF; cdr3_nt: TGCAGTGCCCGACCGACTAGCGGGAGCTTCGTTGAGTACTTC; v_call: TRBV20-1; clone_size: -; d_call: TRBD2; j_call: TRBJ2-7
cdr3_aa: CSARPTKGQGYQPQHF; cdr3_nt: TGCAGTGCTAGACCTACAAAGGGACAGGGGTATCAGCCCCAGCATTTT; v_call: TRBV20-1; clone_size: few; d_call: TRBD1; j_call: TRBJ1-5
cdr3_aa: CAIRNPAGGGVRETQYF; cdr3_nt: TGTGCCATCAGGAACCCGGCGGGTGGGGGAGTGCGGGAGACCCAGTACTTC; v_call: TRBV10-3; clone_size: -; d_call: -; j_call: TRBJ2-5
cdr3_aa: CASSYALNNEQFF; cdr3_nt: TGTGCCAGCAGTTACGCTCTCAACAATGAGCAGTTCTTC; v_call: TRBV6-2/TRBV6-3; clone_size: many; d_call: -; j_call: TRBJ2-1
cdr3_aa: CAIAGAYNEQFF; cdr3_nt: TGTGCCATCGCGGGGGCCTACAATGAGCAGTTCTTC; v_call: TRBV10-3; clone_size: few; d_call: TRBD2; j_call: TRBJ2-1
cdr3_aa: CSVEEESGLAGGPYEQFF; cdr3_nt: TGCAGCGTTGAAGAGGAGAGCGGTCTAGCGGGAGGGCCGTATGAGCAGTTCTTC; v_call: TRBV29-1; clone_size: -; d_call: TRBD2; j_call: TRBJ2-1
cdr3_aa: CASGLVNGPYNEQYF; cdr3_nt: TGTGCTAGTGGTTTGGTAAACGGGCCCTACAATGAGCAGTACTTC; v_call: TRBV12-5; clone_size: -; d_call: -; j_call: TRBJ2-7
cdr3_aa: CSARDGRYNEQFF; cdr3_nt: TGCAGTGCTAGAGATGGTCGGTACAATGAGCAGTTCTTC; v_call: TRBV20-1; clone_size: -; d_call: -; j_call: TRBJ2-1